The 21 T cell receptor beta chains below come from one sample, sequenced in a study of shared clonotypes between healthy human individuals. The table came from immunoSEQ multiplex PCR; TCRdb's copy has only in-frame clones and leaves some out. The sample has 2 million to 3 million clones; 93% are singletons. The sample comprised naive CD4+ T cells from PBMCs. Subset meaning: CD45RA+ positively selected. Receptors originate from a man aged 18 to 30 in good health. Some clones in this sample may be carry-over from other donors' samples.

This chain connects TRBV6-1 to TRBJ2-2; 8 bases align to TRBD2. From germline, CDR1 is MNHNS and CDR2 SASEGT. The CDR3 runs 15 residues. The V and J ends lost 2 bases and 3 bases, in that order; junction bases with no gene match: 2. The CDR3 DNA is TGTGCCAGCAGTGAAACTAGCGGCTACACCGGGGAGCTGTTTTTT. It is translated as CASSETSGYTGELFF.

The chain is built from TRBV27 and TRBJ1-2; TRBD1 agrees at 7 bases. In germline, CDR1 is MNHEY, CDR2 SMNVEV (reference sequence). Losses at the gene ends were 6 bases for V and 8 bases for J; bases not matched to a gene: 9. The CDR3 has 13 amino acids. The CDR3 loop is CASSPSGGGGYTF. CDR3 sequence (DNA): TGTGCCAGCAGCCCCTCCGGAGGGGGCGGCTACACCTTC.

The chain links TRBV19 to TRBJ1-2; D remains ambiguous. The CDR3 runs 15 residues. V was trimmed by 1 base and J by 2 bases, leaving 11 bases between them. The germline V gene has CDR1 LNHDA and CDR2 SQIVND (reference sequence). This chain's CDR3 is CASSIGAAQNYGYTF. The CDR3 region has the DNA TGTGCCAGTAGTATAGGGGCAGCCCAGAACTATGGCTACACCTTC.

The CDR3 DNA follows: TGCGCCAGCAGCCAGCATCACACTGAAGCTTTCTTT. It translates to CASSQHHTEAFF. This sequence joins TRBV4-1 and TRBJ1-1; D is undetermined. CDR3 length: 12 residues. Germline CDR1 and CDR2: MGHRA and YSYEKL. V lost 3 bases, J lost 3 bases, and 5 bases lay in between.

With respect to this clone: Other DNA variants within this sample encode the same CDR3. For the CDR3, the DNA is TGTGCCAGCAGCCTCGGACTGCACACAGATACGCAGTATTTT. Its translation is CASSLGLHTDTQYF. The J gene is TRBJ2-3, the V gene TRBV7-3, with a possible D match to TRBD2 (5 bases). V lost 5 bases to trimming and J lost 2 bases, with 11 bases between them. The CDR3 consists of 14 residues. Germline values: CDR1 SGHTA, CDR2 FQGTGA. Looking up the rest from reference TRBV7-3 and TRBJ2-3 gives the full variable domain: GAGVSQTPSNKVTEKGKYVELRCDPISGHTALYWYRQSLGQGPEFLIYFQGTGAADDSGLPNDRFFAVRPEGSVSTLKIQRTERGDSAVYLCASSLGLHTDTQYFGPGTRLTVL.

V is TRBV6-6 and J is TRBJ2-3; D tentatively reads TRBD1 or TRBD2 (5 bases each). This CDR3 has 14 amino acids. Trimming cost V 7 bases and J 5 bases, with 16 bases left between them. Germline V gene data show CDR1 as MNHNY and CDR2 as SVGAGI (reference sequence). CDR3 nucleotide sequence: TGTGCCAGCACCACTGGGGGAAGAGGAGATACGCAGTATTTT. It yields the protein CASTTGGRGDTQYF.

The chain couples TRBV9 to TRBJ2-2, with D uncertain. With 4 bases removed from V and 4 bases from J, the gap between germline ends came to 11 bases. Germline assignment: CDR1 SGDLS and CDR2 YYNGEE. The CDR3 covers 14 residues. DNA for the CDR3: TGTGCCAGCAGCCCCTATCTAGGCACCGGGGAGCTGTTTTTT. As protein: CASSPYLGTGELFF.

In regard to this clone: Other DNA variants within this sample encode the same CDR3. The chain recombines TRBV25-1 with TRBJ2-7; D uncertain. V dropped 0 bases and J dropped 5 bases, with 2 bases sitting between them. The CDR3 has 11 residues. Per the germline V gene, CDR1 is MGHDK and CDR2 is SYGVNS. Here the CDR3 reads CASSEYNEQYF. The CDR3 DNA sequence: TGTGCCAGCAGTGAATATAACGAGCAGTACTTC.

The CDR3 reads CASSRVLSSYNEQFF. The CDR3 nucleotides are TGTGCCAGCAGCAGAGTCCTTAGCTCCTACAATGAGCAGTTCTTC. The genes are TRBV7-3 and TRBJ2-1; D remains unclear. V was clipped by 5 bases and J by 0 bases, with 11 bases between them. CDR1 SGHTA and CDR2 FQGTGA come from the germline V gene. CDR3 length: 15 amino acids.

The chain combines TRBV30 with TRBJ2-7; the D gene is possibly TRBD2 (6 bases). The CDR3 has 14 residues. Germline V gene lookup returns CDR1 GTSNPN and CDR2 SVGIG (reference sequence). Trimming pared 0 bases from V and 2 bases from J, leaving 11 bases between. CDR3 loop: CAWSVGTSPYEQYF. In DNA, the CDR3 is TGTGCCTGGAGTGTAGGGACTTCCCCCTACGAGCAGTACTTC.

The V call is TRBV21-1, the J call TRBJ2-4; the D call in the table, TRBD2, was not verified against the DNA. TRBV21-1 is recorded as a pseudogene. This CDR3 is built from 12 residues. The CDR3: CTLPVAKNIQYF. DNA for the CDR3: TGTACGTTGCCGGTAGCCAAAAACATTCAGTACTTC.

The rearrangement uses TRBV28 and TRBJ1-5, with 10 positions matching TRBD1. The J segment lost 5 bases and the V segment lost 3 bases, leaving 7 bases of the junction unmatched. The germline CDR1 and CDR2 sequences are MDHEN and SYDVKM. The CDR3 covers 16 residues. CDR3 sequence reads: CASSFPGQGWDQPQHF. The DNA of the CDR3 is TGTGCCAGCAGTTTCCCGGGACAGGGGTGGGATCAGCCCCAGCATTTT.

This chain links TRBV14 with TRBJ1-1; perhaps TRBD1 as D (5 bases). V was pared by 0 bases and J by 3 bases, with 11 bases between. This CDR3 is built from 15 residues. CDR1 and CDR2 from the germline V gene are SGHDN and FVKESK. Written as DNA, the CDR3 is TGTGCCAGCAGCCAAGAATCGGGGGATTACACTGAAGCTTTCTTT. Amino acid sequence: CASSQESGDYTEAFF.

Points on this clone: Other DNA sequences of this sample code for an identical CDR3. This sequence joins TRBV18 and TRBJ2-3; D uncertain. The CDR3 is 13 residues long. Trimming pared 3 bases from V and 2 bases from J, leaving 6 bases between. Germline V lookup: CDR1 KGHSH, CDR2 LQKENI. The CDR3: CASSPASTDTQYF. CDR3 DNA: TGTGCCAGCTCACCGGCATCCACAGATACGCAGTATTTT.

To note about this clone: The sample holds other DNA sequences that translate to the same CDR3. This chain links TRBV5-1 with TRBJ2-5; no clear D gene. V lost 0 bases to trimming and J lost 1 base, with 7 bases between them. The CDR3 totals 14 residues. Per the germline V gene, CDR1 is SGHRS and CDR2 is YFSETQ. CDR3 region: CASSLGTGQETQYF. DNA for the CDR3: TGCGCCAGCAGCTTGGGGACGGGCCAAGAGACCCAGTACTTC.

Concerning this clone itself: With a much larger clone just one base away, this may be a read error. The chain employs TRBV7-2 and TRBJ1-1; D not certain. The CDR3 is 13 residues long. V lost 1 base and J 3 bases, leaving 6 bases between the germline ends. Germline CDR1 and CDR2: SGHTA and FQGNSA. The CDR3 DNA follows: TGTGCCAGCAGCTTAGAGGCGGACACTGAAGCTTTCTTT. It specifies CASSLEADTEAFF. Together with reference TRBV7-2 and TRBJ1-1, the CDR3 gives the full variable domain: GAGVSQSPSNKVTEKGKDVELRCDPISGHTALYWYRQSLGQGLEFLIYFQGNSAPDKSGLPSDRFSAERTGGSVSTLTIQRTQQEDSAVYLCASSLEADTEAFFGQGTRLTVV.

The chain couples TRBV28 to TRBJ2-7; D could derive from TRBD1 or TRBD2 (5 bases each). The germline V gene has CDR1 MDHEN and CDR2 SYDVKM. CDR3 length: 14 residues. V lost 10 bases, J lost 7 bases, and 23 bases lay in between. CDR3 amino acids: CATSGGWGFGEQYF. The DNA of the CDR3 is TGTGCCACTTCTGGCGGGTGGGGGTTTGGGGAGCAGTACTTC.

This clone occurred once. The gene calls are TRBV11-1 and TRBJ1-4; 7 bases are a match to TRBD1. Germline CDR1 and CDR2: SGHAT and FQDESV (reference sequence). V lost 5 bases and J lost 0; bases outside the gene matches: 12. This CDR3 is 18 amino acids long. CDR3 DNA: TGTGCCAGCAGCCCAAAAAGGGACAGCTTTGCAACTAATGAAAAACTGTTTTTT. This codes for CASSPKRDSFATNEKLFF.

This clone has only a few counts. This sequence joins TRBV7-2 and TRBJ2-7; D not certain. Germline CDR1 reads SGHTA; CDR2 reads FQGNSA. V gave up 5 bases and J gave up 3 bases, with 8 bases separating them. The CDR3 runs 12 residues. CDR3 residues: CASSPSIYEQYF. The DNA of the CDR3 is TGTGCCAGCAGCCCCAGTATCTACGAGCAGTACTTC.

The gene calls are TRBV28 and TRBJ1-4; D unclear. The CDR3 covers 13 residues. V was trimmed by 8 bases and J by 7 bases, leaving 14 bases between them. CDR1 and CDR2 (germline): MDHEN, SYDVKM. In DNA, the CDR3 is TGTGCCAGCCTGTCTGGGGATGGTGAAAAACTGTTTTTT. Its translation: CASLSGDGEKLFF.

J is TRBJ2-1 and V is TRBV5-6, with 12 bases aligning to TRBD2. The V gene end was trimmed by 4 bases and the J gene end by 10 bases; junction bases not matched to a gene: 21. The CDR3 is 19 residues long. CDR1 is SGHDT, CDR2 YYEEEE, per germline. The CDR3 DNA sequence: TGTGCCAGCAGCACTGAAGGAGTGGAGACTAGCGGGAGTTTCGGAGAGCAGTTCTTC. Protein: CASSTEGVETSGSFGEQFF. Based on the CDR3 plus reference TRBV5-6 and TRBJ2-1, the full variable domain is DAGVTQSPTHLIKTRGQQVTLRCSPKSGHDTVSWYQQALGQGPQFIFQYYEEEERQRGNFPDRFSGHQFPNYSSELNVNALLLGDSALYLCASSTEGVETSGSFGEQFFGPGTRLTVL.